This TCR beta chain appears in the sequencing data of a study of T cell responses to AZD1222 COVID-19 vaccine. For the study at large: Some second doses came at about 4 weeks and others at about 12 weeks; these were pooled.

Overall study findings and caveats: CD4 TCRs covered the whole spike, strongest at regions 160-218 and 743-854. Mostly white British, mostly female donors; authors suggested clonal diversity may be underestimated.

Profiled with immunoSEQ multiplex PCR; TCRdb holds only in-frame clones, not every one. This sample has roughly 120,000 clones, with roughly 90% found just once. V shed 5 bases, J shed 2 bases, and the junction held 2 bases outside the gene matches. The CDR3 sequence is 13 residues long. In germline, CDR1 is SGHNT, CDR2 YYREEE (reference sequence). A note on this clone: Its antigen remains unidentified.

The chain combines TRBV5-4 with TRBJ2-7; TRBD2 agrees at 9 bases. This TCR was recovered from an adult in good health. Specimen: peripheral blood, collected on day 0 of AZD1222 vaccination. The CDR3 bases are TGTGCCAGCAGGACTAGCGGCGCCTACGAGCAGTACTTC. Amino acids: CASRTSGAYEQYF. The variable domain in full, completed from reference TRBV5-4 and TRBJ2-7, reads ETGVTQSPTHLIKTRGQQVTLRCSSQSGHNTVSWYQQALGQGPQFIFQYYREEENGRGNFPPRFSGLQFPNYSSELNVNALELDDSALYLCASRTSGAYEQYFGPGTRLTVT.